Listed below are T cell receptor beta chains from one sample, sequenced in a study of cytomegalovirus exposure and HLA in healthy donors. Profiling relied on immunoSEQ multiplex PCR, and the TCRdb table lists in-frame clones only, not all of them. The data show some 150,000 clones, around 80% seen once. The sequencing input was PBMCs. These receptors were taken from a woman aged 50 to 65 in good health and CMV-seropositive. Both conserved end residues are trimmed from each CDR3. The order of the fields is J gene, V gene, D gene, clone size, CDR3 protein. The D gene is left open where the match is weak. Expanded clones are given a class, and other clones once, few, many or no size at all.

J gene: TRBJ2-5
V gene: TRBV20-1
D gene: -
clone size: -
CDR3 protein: SARRETQY

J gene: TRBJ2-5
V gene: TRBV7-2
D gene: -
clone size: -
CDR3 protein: ASSLGLQETQY

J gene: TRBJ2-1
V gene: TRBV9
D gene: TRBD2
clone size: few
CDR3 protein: ASSVETSGTANEQF

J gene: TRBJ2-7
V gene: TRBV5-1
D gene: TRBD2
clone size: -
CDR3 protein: ASSMAYLAGGHEQY

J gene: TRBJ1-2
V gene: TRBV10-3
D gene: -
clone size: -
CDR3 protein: AISESAGGYT

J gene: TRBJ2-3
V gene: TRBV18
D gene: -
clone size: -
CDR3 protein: ASSVTAAYTDTQY

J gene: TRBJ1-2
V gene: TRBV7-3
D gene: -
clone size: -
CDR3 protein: ASSPGGGGGYT

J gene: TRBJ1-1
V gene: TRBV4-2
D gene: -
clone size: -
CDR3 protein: ASSQGQGPYTEAF

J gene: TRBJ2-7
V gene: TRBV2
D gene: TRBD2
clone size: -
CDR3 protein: ASTPVGGRGGEQY

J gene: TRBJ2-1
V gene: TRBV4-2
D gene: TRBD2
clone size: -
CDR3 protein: ASSPQGTSGGAYNEQF

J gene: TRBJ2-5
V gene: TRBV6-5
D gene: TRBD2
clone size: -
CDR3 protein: ASSYLPGGASETQY

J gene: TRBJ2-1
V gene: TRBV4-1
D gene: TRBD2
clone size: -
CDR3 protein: ASSQDWMGLADYNEQF

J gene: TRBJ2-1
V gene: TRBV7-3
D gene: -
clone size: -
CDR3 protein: ASSLTPFADSYNEQF

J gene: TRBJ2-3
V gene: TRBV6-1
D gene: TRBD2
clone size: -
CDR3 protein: ASITSGGYDTQY

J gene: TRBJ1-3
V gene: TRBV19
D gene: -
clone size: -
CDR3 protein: ASSVGTSGNTIY

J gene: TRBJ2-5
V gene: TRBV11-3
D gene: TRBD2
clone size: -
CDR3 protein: ASSAGTSRETQY

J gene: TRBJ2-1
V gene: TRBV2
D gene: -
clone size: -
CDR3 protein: ASTRFNLGLTGRSYNEQF

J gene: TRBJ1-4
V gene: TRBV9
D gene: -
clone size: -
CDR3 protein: ASSVGGRSEKLF

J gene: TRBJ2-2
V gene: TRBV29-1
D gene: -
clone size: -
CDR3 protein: SGCSNTGELF

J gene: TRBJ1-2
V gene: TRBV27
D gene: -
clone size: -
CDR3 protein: ASSFLRGQGFNYGYT

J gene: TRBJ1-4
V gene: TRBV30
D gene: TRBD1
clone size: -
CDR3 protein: AWTSGTVNEKLF

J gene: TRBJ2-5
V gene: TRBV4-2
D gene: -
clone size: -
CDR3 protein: ASSQDLGTQY

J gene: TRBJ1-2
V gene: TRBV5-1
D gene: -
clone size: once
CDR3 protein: ASSLIRGKDGYT

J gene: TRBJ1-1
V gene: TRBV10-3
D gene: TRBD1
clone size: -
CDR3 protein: AIQGAVDTEAF

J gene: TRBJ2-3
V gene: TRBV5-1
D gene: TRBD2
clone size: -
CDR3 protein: ASSSLRGTSGTDTQY

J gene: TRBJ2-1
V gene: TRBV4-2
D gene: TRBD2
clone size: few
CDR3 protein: ASSQGRGVSDEQF

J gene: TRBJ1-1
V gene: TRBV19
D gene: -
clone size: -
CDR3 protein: ASSIRPTARNTEAF

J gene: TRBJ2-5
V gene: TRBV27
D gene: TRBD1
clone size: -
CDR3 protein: ASSARGLETQY

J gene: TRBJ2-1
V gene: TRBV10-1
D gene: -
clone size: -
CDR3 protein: ARSIARYPPDEQF

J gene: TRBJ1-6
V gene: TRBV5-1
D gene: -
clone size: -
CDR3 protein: ASSLGQVGSPLH